This T cell receptor beta chain was found in a study of blood T cell repertoires in COVID-19. Looking at the study overall: Spain, Italy and the United States supplied samples that represented acute and convalescent COVID-19. The analysed material was cDNA or gDNA that came from T cells, B-cell-depleted T cells, or PBMCs.

Study processing details: Amplifying reference gene primers gave estimates of nucleated cell counts. Here immunoSEQ multiplex PCR was the method, and the copy in TCRdb shows in-frame clones only, minus some. From that table come the V and J calls and clone size; the DNA was used to work out D and trimming. The data show 280,000 or so clones, around 90% seen once. Across about two dozen US areas, participants ranged in age from about 18 to 90 years. The trim removed 1 base at V and 8 bases at J, leaving 6 bases unmatched. This CDR3 comprises 16 residues. The germline gives CDR1 KGHSH, CDR2 LQKENI. Sequenced sample: PBMCs or T cells enriched from blood (not recorded which). V usage is TRBV18 and J usage is TRBJ2-1, with 12 bases identical to TRBD2. The TCR sequence derives from a woman younger than 30 with acute COVID-19. Here the CDR3 reads CASSPQTSGSRDEQFF. CDR3 nucleotide sequence: TGTGCCAGCTCACCACAGACTAGCGGGAGTAGGGATGAGCAGTTCTTC.